This T cell receptor beta chain was profiled in a study of cytomegalovirus exposure and HLA in healthy donors. Overall study: Of all 400 or so donors who were genotyped, 81% belonged to the Caucasian-associated ancestry cluster.

Study observations and caveats: Cytomegalovirus status was reportedly diagnosed by the classifier with high sensitivity and specificity.

Comment on this clone: Its antigen is undetermined.

The V gene end was trimmed by 6 bases and the J gene end by 4 bases; junction bases not matched to a gene: 4. CDR1 SEHNR and CDR2 FQNEAQ come from the germline V gene (reference sequence). The CDR3 length is 15 residues. Primers included in the PCR were 60 Vbeta and 13 Jbeta primers. Data came from immunoSEQ multiplex PCR; TCRdb stores just in-frame clones and leaves some out. The data hold around 200,000 clones, with over 70% observed a single time. The TCR was taken from a male donor in good health and CMV-seronegative. The chain has TRBV7-9 and TRBJ2-3, with 13 bases that match TRBD2. Sample: PBMCs. The CDR3 sequence: CASSRLAGGPDTQYF. The CDR3 DNA follows: TGTGCCAGCAGTCGACTAGCGGGGGGACCAGATACGCAGTATTTT.